This T cell receptor (beta chain) derives from a study of blood T cell repertoires in COVID-19. Study-wide context: Sites in the United States, Italy and Spain provided acute and convalescent COVID-19 samples. Sources were T cells, B-cell-depleted T cells, or PBMCs; the material itself was cDNA or gDNA.

The CDR3 is 13 amino acids. Germline V CDR1 and CDR2: SNHLY, FYNNEI. J gave up 1 base and V 7 bases, and 2 bases lay outside the gene matches. Original data processing: Cell counts per sample came from amplifying reference gene primers. This table comes from immunoSEQ multiplex PCR, and its TCRdb copy is limited to in-frame clones, with some not included. V and J calls plus clone size are reproduced from that table; the DNA served to infer D and trimming. The table has roughly 290,000 clones, around 86% seen once. The receptor's source is a woman aged 25 to 45 who had recovered from COVID-19. V and J are TRBV2 and TRBJ2-7; 9 bases fit TRBD1. The sequencing sample was made of peripheral blood. DNA for the CDR3: TGTGCCAGCACTGGGACAGGGTCCTACGAGCAGTACTTC. Amino acids: CASTGTGSYEQYF.